What follows is one T cell receptor (beta chain) and its context. Its cognate antigen is unknown. This entry is derived from a study of PD-1 blockade in classical Hodgkin lymphoma. The study, taken as a whole, reports: Newly diagnosed patients were reported to exhibit reduced baseline TCR diversity relative to healthy donors. Some patients started nivolumab under 1 year after ASCT, and they were excluded. A significant rise in TCR diversity by C4D1 was seen for CD4+ but not CD8+ cells.

Sequencing was performed with immunoSEQ multiplex PCR; in TCRdb, only in-frame clones are kept and a portion is missing. The sample contains 20,000 or so clones, roughly 80% of which appear only once. All trial patients relapsed after autologous stem cell transplantation. Complete response, partial response or progressive disease were the best responses. The V gene end was trimmed by 4 bases and the J gene end by 4 bases; junction bases not matched to a gene: 3. The length of the CDR3 is 14 residues. Germline values: CDR1 SEHNR, CDR2 FQNEAQ (reference sequence). The receptor comes from a human donor with classical Hodgkin lymphoma. This specimen consisted of peripheral blood mononuclear cells (PBMCs), obtained at baseline. V and J are TRBV7-9 and TRBJ1-2, with 10 bases that match TRBD1. The CDR3 DNA is TGTGCCAGCAGCTACGGGACAGGGGTCTATGGCTACACCTTC. This gives the protein CASSYGTGVYGYTF.